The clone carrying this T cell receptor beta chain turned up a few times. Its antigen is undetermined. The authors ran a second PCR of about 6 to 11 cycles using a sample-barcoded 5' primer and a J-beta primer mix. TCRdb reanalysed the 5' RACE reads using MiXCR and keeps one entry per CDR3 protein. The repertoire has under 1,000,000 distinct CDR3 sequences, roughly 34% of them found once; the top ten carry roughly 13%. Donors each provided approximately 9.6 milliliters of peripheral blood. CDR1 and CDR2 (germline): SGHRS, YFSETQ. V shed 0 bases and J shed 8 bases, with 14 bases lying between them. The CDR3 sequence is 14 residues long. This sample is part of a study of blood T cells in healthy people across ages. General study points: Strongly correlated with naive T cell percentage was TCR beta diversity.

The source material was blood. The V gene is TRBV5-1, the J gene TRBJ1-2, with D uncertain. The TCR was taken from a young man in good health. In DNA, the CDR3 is TGCGCCAGCAGCTTGGACAAGCCAATACGGGGCTACACCTTC. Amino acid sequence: CASSLDKPIRGYTF.